The source of this T cell receptor (beta chain) is a study of PD-L1 blockade in urothelial cancer. In germline, CDR1 is MDHEN, CDR2 SYDVKM. The CDR3 sequence is 15 residues long. Trimming left V 3 bases short and J 0 bases short, with 12 bases between. Assay used: immunoSEQ multiplex PCR; TCRdb lists only in-frame clones, some missing. The table includes 70,000 or so clones, under 90% detected once. The gene calls are TRBV28 and TRBJ2-7; D might be TRBD2 (5 bases). Sequencing was performed on PBMCs, taken around atezolizumab (anti-PD-L1) treatment. The sequence was obtained from a man aged 70 or older with urothelial cancer. The CDR3 DNA is TGTGCCAGCAGTTTGGTTAGCGCAAGCTCCTACGAGCAGTACTTC. Translated: CASSLVSASSYEQYF.